The sequence of this T cell receptor beta chain was determined in a study of cytomegalovirus exposure and HLA in healthy donors. The PCR ran on 60 Vbeta and 13 Jbeta primers. Assay used: immunoSEQ multiplex PCR; TCRdb lists only in-frame clones, some missing. The sample lists about 100,000 clones; about 74% were seen once. Note on this clone: Its matching antigen is unknown.

Findings of the study overall: In an earlier analysis, productive rearrangement rates for most beta V segments clustered near 87% or 30%. Presence/absence analyses assumed roughly uniform sequencing depth across donors, which may not hold.

The clonotype originates from a male donor in good health and CMV-seropositive. The sequenced material came from PBMCs.

The CDR3 DNA follows: TGTGCCAGCATCGAAGCGGGGACCTACGAGCAGTACTTC. This gives the protein CASIEAGTYEQYF. The chain links TRBV28 to TRBJ2-7, with 7 bases that match TRBD2. The CDR3 loop spans 13 amino acids. The germline V gene encodes CDR1 MDHEN and CDR2 SYDVKM. V lost 7 bases to trimming and J lost 2 bases; unmatched junction nucleotides: 5.